These 28 T cell receptor beta chains were sequenced from one sample in a study of T-cell reconstitution after alpha-beta-depleted transplantation in children. Researchers prepared the TCRbeta library using unique molecular identifiers, the study reports. TCRdb called the PCR reads again in MiXCR, with one record for every CDR3 protein. Of just over 950,000 distinct CDR3 sequences listed, around 30% are singletons. Here the sequenced sample was PBMCs, mostly from graft donor cells, taken 360 days after TCRalphabeta/CD19-depleted stem cell transplant. The source is a boy under two years old who had a stem cell transplant for SCID, so the T cells may come from the graft donor.

The chain combines TRBV20-1 with TRBJ1-5, with D perhaps TRBD1 (5 bases). Germline CDR1 is DFQATT and CDR2 is SNEGSKA (reference sequence). V lost 0 bases to trimming and J lost 7 bases, with 13 bases between them. The CDR3 runs 14 residues. The CDR3 spells CSARDWGVQQPQHF. CDR3 sequence (DNA): TGCAGTGCTAGAGATTGGGGGGTCCAGCAGCCCCAGCATTTT.

The V call is TRBV12-3 or TRBV12-4, the J call TRBJ2-7; the match to TRBD1 covers 8 bases. The V and J ends lost 1 base and 0 bases, in that order; junction bases with no gene match: 8. CDR3 length: 17 amino acids. Written as DNA, the CDR3 is TGTGCCAGCAGTTTAGGAGACAGGGGTATTTACTCCTACGAGCAGTACTTC. Protein: CASSLGDRGIYSYEQYF.

The V and J genes are TRBV12-3 or TRBV12-4 and TRBJ2-3; 8 nucleotides line up with TRBD2. After removal of 3 bases from V and 2 bases from J, the junction contained 7 bases not matched to a gene. This CDR3 is 16 amino acids long. CDR3 DNA sequence: TGTGCCAGCAGTTTCAAAAGCGGGGGAGCCACAGATACGCAGTATTTT. This encodes CASSFKSGGATDTQYF.

The CDR3 DNA reads as TGTGCCATCAGTGAGTCGAGGGCGGCCGGAGGCTCCTATAATTCACCCCTCCACTTT. It encodes CAISESRAAGGSYNSPLHF. V is TRBV10-3 and J is TRBJ1-6; D not certain. Trimming removed 0 bases at V and 0 bases at J, with 15 bases between. This CDR3 is built from 19 residues. Germline-derived CDR1 and CDR2 are ENHRY and SYGVKD.

This chain joins TRBV12-3 or TRBV12-4 and TRBJ1-6, with 7 bases aligning to TRBD1. CDR3 length equals 13 residues. V trimming: 6 bases; J trimming: 9 bases; junction bases outside the gene matches: 5. CDR3 residues: CASSTGDPSPLHF. CDR3 coding DNA: TGTGCCAGCAGCACAGGGGACCCTTCACCCCTCCACTTT.

This clonotype has just a few counts. Here the CDR3 reads CASSSTPVGQPEQYF. CDR3 coding DNA: TGTGCCAGCAGCTCCACCCCCGTCGGACAGCCCGAGCAGTACTTC. This rearrangement joins TRBV7-2 to TRBJ2-7; maybe TRBD1 (6 bases). CDR3 length: 15 residues. Trimming took 4 bases from V and 6 from J, leaving 19 bases between them. From germline, CDR1 is SGHTA and CDR2 FQGNSA.

There are many counts of this clonotype. The chain combines TRBV5-5 with TRBJ2-3; possible D gene TRBD2, 6 bases. CDR3 length equals 16 residues. Trimming stripped 0 bases from V and 0 bases from J, with 11 bases between. Germline CDR1 is SGHKS and CDR2 is YYEKEE (reference sequence). DNA of the CDR3: TGTGCCAGCAGCTTGGCCGCGGGGAGTAGCACAGATACGCAGTATTTT. This sequence encodes CASSLAAGSSTDTQYF.

The chain joins TRBV15 to TRBJ2-2; tentatively, D is TRBD2 (5 bases). The germline CDR1 and CDR2 sequences are LNHNV and YYDKDF (reference sequence). V lost 5 bases to trimming and J lost 5 bases, with 12 bases between them. CDR3 length: 14 residues. The CDR3 loop reads CATSRPSRTGELFF. CDR3 in DNA: TGTGCCACCAGCCGTCCTAGCAGGACCGGGGAGCTGTTTTTT.

The chain uses TRBV5-1 and TRBJ2-1; tentative D call: TRBD2 (5 bases). Between the trimmed V and J ends, which lost 1 base and 8 bases, there was a span of 13 bases. Looked up from germline, CDR1 is SGHRS and CDR2 is YFSETQ. The CDR3 consists of 14 residues. The CDR3 protein is CASSLRSNGDEQFF. The CDR3 bases are TGCGCCAGCAGCTTGCGGTCCAACGGGGATGAGCAGTTCTTC.

The V gene is TRBV15, the J gene TRBJ2-7; D perhaps matches TRBD1 (5 bases). The CDR3 extends over 17 amino acids. V was shortened by 0 bases and J by 2 bases, with 17 bases between the two germline ends. The germline V gene encodes CDR1 LNHNV and CDR2 YYDKDF (reference sequence). This CDR3 is CATSRDKERGFPYEQYF. As DNA, the CDR3 is TGTGCCACCAGCAGAGATAAGGAAAGGGGATTTCCCTACGAGCAGTACTTC.

Only a few counts were recorded for this clonotype. V usage is TRBV20-1 and J usage is TRBJ2-3; D remains ambiguous. CDR1 is DFQATT and CDR2 is SNEGSKA in the germline V gene (reference sequence). V lost 6 bases, J lost 0 bases, and 16 bases lay in between. The CDR3 extends over 15 amino acids. The CDR3 DNA sequence: TGCAGTGCCCTCTCGCCATCTCGAAGCACAGATACGCAGTATTTT. It encodes CSALSPSRSTDTQYF.

This clonotype was counted a few times. The V and J genes are TRBV28 and TRBJ1-6; D perhaps matches TRBD1 (6 bases). CDR3 length: 14 amino acids. CDR1 and CDR2 (germline): MDHEN, SYDVKM. V gave up 7 bases and J gave up 10 bases, with 17 bases separating them. The CDR3 protein is CASTPRFGGSPLHF. CDR3 DNA sequence: TGTGCCAGCACCCCACGGTTTGGGGGCTCACCCCTCCACTTT.

The gene calls are TRBV20-1 and TRBJ2-1, with 8 bases aligning to TRBD1. The CDR3 sequence is 16 residues long. V lost 3 bases to trimming and J lost 4 bases; unmatched junction nucleotides: 11. Germline lookup yields CDR1 DFQATT and CDR2 SNEGSKA (reference sequence). The chain's CDR3 is CSASGQGASHYNEQFF. CDR3 sequence (DNA): TGCAGTGCTAGTGGCCAGGGGGCGAGCCATTACAATGAGCAGTTCTTC.

V and J are TRBV5-1 and TRBJ2-1, with D perhaps TRBD2 (7 bases). The CDR3 runs to 17 residues. Trimming shortened V by 4 bases and J by 0 bases, and 17 bases separated the two germline ends. Germline V gene lookup returns CDR1 SGHRS and CDR2 YFSETQ. The CDR3: CASSVKAGASSYNEQFF. The CDR3 DNA reads TGCGCCAGCAGCGTGAAGGCGGGGGCCAGCTCCTACAATGAGCAGTTCTTC.

The J gene is TRBJ2-2, the V gene TRBV4-3; D possibly corresponds to TRBD2 (6 bases). V dropped 4 bases and J dropped 5 bases, with 14 bases sitting between them. The CDR3 totals 15 residues. Per the germline V gene, CDR1 is LGHNA and CDR2 is YSLEER. The CDR3 spells CASSLLGGTTGELFF. CDR3 DNA: TGCGCCAGCAGCCTCCTGGGGGGTACGACCGGGGAGCTGTTTTTT.

This chain links TRBV6-1 with TRBJ2-1, with a possible D match to TRBD1 (6 bases). Germline CDR1 MNHNS, CDR2 SASEGT. CDR3 size: 16 residues. The V gene lost 3 bases and the J gene lost 6 bases, with 18 bases spanning the gap. In DNA, the CDR3 is TGTGCCAGCAGTGATCCTGGACAGCCTGACGGCAATGAGCAGTTCTTC. It specifies CASSDPGQPDGNEQFF.

The CDR3 sequence: CSARDNSGAVGELFF. Written as DNA, the CDR3 is TGCAGTGCTAGAGATAATAGCGGGGCTGTCGGGGAGCTGTTTTTT. The chain is built from TRBV20-1 and TRBJ2-2; TRBD2 matches at 8 bases. Germline loops: CDR1 DFQATT, CDR2 SNEGSKA (reference sequence). Trimming at V came to 0 bases and at J to 7 bases, leaving 7 bases not matched to a gene. The CDR3 sequence is 15 residues long.

This clonotype was found a few times. V is TRBV10-2 and J is TRBJ2-7, with TRBD1 matching 8 bases. Germline CDR1 reads WSHSY; CDR2 reads SAAADI. The ends lost 6 bases at V and 0 bases at J; junction bases unmatched: 4. The CDR3 covers 14 residues. In DNA form, the CDR3 reads TGCGCCAGCAGAAAGGACAGGGTCTCCTACGAGCAGTACTTC. Residues: CASRKDRVSYEQYF.

The J gene is TRBJ2-6, the V gene TRBV28; D not certain. Germline-derived CDR1 and CDR2 are MDHEN and SYDVKM. This CDR3 contains 12 residues. V was shortened by 6 bases and J by 6 bases, with 6 bases between the two germline ends. The CDR3 bases are TGTGCCAGCAGGAAGGAGGCCAACGTCCTGACTTTC. Translating it yields CASRKEANVLTF.

This clonotype was counted a few times. This sequence joins TRBV5-1 and TRBJ1-1, with TRBD1 as a possible D gene (5 bases). Germline CDR1 is SGHRS and CDR2 is YFSETQ. Trimming took 1 base from V and 1 from J, leaving 20 bases between them. This CDR3 region has 18 residues. CDR3 protein: CASSLWGNIREWNTEAFF. In DNA, the CDR3 is TGCGCCAGCAGCTTGTGGGGGAACATCCGAGAGTGGAACACTGAAGCTTTCTTT.

A few counts support this clonotype. The chain recombines TRBV5-5 with TRBJ2-1, with 15 bases fitting TRBD2. J was trimmed by 6 bases and V by 3 bases; bases with no gene match: 1. Germline V lookup: CDR1 SGHKS, CDR2 YYEKEE (reference sequence). The CDR3 length is 15 residues. This CDR3 reads CASSWGLAGGNEQFF. DNA of the CDR3: TGTGCCAGCAGCTGGGGACTAGCGGGGGGCAATGAGCAGTTCTTC.

This clonotype has a handful of counts. The chain combines TRBV27 with TRBJ2-1, with unresolved D. The CDR3 sequence is 15 residues long. Trimming stripped 2 bases from V and 4 bases from J, with 12 bases between. Germline V CDR1 and CDR2: MNHEY, SMNVEV (reference sequence). As DNA, the CDR3 is TGTGCCAGCAGTTTAAAACGTCCTGAGTACAATGAGCAGTTCTTC. Its translation is CASSLKRPEYNEQFF.

The chain employs TRBV3-1 and TRBJ2-3; possible D gene TRBD1, 5 bases. V was cut by 1 base and J by 10 bases, with 18 bases left in between. The germline gives CDR1 LGHDT, CDR2 YNNKEL (reference sequence). This CDR3 is 15 amino acids long. The CDR3 reads CASSQGSAGSAAQYF. The CDR3 nucleotides read TGTGCCAGCAGCCAAGGATCTGCAGGGTCGGCGGCGCAGTATTTT.

The gene calls are TRBV27 and TRBJ2-7; D is possibly TRBD1 (6 bases). With 3 bases removed from V and 3 bases from J, the gap between germline ends came to 12 bases. CDR3 length equals 14 residues. The germline V gene encodes CDR1 MNHEY and CDR2 SMNVEV (reference sequence). The DNA of the CDR3 is TGTGCCAGCAGTTTCGCCGGGACAATCTACGAGCAGTACTTC. It codes for CASSFAGTIYEQYF.

This clonotype was found many times. The chain employs TRBV5-1 and TRBJ1-1; 7 bases are shared with TRBD1. There are 14 residues in the CDR3. The germline V gene has CDR1 SGHRS and CDR2 YFSETQ. V shed 5 bases, J shed 1 base, and the junction held 5 bases outside the gene matches. The CDR3 reads CASSRQGPNTEAFF. CDR3 DNA: TGCGCCAGCAGTCGACAGGGTCCGAACACTGAAGCTTTCTTT.

J is TRBJ1-1 and V is TRBV6-5; D is unresolved. V lost 0 bases, J lost 11 bases, and 10 bases lay in between. This CDR3 region has 12 residues. Looked up from germline, CDR1 is MNHEY and CDR2 is SVGAGI. Here the CDR3 reads CASSYSGIVAFF. In DNA, the CDR3 is TGTGCCAGCAGTTACTCGGGGATAGTCGCTTTCTTT.

The chain employs TRBV28 and TRBJ1-6; D gene ambiguous. Trimming stripped 7 bases from V and 7 bases from J, with 14 bases between. Germline assignment: CDR1 MDHEN and CDR2 SYDVKM. The CDR3 consists of 14 residues. CDR3 in amino acids: CASMFRGGNSPLHF. The CDR3 nucleotides are TGTGCCAGCATGTTTCGGGGTGGGAATTCACCCCTCCACTTT.

The chain joins TRBV9 to TRBJ2-7, with 9 bases lining up with TRBD2. The J segment lost 4 bases and the V segment lost 1 base, leaving 3 bases of the junction unmatched. CDR1 and CDR2 from the germline V gene are SGDLS and YYNGEE. CDR3 length: 14 amino acids. CDR3 amino acids: CASSVRSGGYEQYF. The CDR3 DNA sequence: TGTGCCAGCAGCGTAAGGAGCGGGGGGTACGAGCAGTACTTC.